This T cell receptor beta chain was profiled in a study of blood T cell repertoires in COVID-19. The CDR3 length is 15 residues, termini included. Germline-derived CDR1 and CDR2 are SNHLY and FYNNEI. Per the original methods: Counts of nucleated cells, estimated from reference gene primer amplification, were obtained. The protocol was immunoSEQ multiplex PCR, while the TCRdb copy is restricted to in-frame clones and leaves out a portion. From that table come the V and J calls and clone size; the DNA was used to work out D and trimming. The repertoire holds around 120,000 clones, with 88% as singletons. Notes on this clone: The DNA is left out, because the CDR3 cannot be placed on it with certainty; the CDR3 is given as TCRdb lists it.

Sequencing was performed on peripheral blood. The sequence came from a human donor in a cohort sampled during active COVID-19. The V and J genes are TRBV2 and TRBJ2-7; TRBD2, the table's D call, lacks a check against the DNA. The CDR3: CASSSSGVRSDEQYF.